This is a list of T cell receptor beta chains from one sample in a study of blood T cell repertoires in COVID-19. Produced via immunoSEQ multiplex PCR; TCRdb's table is partial and in-frame only. The sample yields 500,000 or so clones, about 85% seen once. The sequencing sample was made of PBMCs or T cells enriched from blood (not recorded which). The receptors come from a woman aged 18-30 years who had recovered from COVID-19. The CDR3 runs from the conserved cysteine through the conserved F or W. A D gene is named only where the DNA matches it firmly. Size values are once, few and many counts, or a class for expanded clones, and some rows have none.

j_gene: TRBJ1-2
v_gene: TRBV3-1/TRBV3-2
abundance: once
d_gene: .
CDR3aa: CASSSEVYGYTF
CDR3nt: TGTGCCAGCAGCTCGGAGGTCTATGGCTACACCTTC

j_gene: TRBJ1-3
v_gene: TRBV2
abundance: .
d_gene: .
CDR3aa: CASSGFANTIYF
CDR3nt: TGTGCCAGCAGTGGCTTTGCGAACACCATATATTTT

j_gene: TRBJ1-1
v_gene: TRBV5-1
abundance: .
d_gene: .
CDR3aa: CASSPLFGTEAFF
CDR3nt: TGCGCCAGCAGCCCCCTATTCGGGACTGAAGCTTTCTTT

j_gene: TRBJ1-2
v_gene: TRBV5-1
abundance: once
d_gene: TRBD1
CDR3aa: CASSPGTGGFGYTF
CDR3nt: TGCGCCAGCAGCCCCGGGACAGGGGGTTTTGGCTACACCTTC

j_gene: TRBJ1-6
v_gene: TRBV6-5
abundance: .
d_gene: TRBD1
CDR3aa: CASSYSAGGYNSPLHF
CDR3nt: TGTGCCAGCAGTTACTCGGCAGGGGGCTATAATTCACCCCTCCACTTT

j_gene: TRBJ2-1
v_gene: TRBV9
abundance: .
d_gene: TRBD2
CDR3aa: CASSASGGNYNEQFF
CDR3nt: TGTGCCAGCAGCGCGAGCGGGGGGAACTACAATGAGCAGTTCTTC

j_gene: TRBJ1-2
v_gene: TRBV27
abundance: .
d_gene: .
CDR3aa: CASSPGTRYGYTF
CDR3nt: TGTGCCAGCAGTCCAGGGACAAGGTATGGCTACACCTTC

j_gene: TRBJ2-3
v_gene: TRBV2
abundance: few
d_gene: .
CDR3aa: CASWGAGTSSTDTQYF
CDR3nt: TGTGCCAGCTGGGGCGCAGGGACAAGTAGCACAGATACGCAGTATTTT

j_gene: TRBJ1-1
v_gene: TRBV28
abundance: .
d_gene: .
CDR3aa: CASSPFKLRVKNTEAFF
CDR3nt: TGTGCCAGCAGTCCCTTTAAACTCAGGGTTAAAAACACTGAAGCTTTCTTT

j_gene: TRBJ2-5
v_gene: TRBV6-5
abundance: .
d_gene: TRBD2
CDR3aa: CASSGLAGEETQYF
CDR3nt: TGTGCCAGCAGCGGACTAGCGGGGGAAGAGACCCAGTACTTC

j_gene: TRBJ1-1
v_gene: TRBV6-5
abundance: .
d_gene: .
CDR3aa: CASRSGAEAFF
CDR3nt: TGTGCCAGCAGGTCAGGGGCTGAAGCTTTCTTT

j_gene: TRBJ1-3
v_gene: TRBV3-1/TRBV3-2
abundance: .
d_gene: .
CDR3aa: CASSQDWDNGNTIYF
CDR3nt: TGTGCCAGCAGCCAAGATTGGGACAATGGAAACACCATATATTTT

j_gene: TRBJ2-1
v_gene: TRBV10-2
abundance: .
d_gene: .
CDR3aa: CASGGTEKSEQFF
CDR3nt: TGCGCCAGCGGCGGGACAGAAAAGAGCGAGCAGTTCTTC

j_gene: TRBJ2-3
v_gene: TRBV28
abundance: .
d_gene: TRBD2
CDR3aa: CASSPSAGETDTQYF
CDR3nt: TGTGCCAGCAGTCCATCAGCGGGGGAGACAGATACGCAGTATTTT

j_gene: TRBJ1-1
v_gene: TRBV10-3
abundance: few
d_gene: .
CDR3aa: CAISESRVVEAFF
CDR3nt: TGTGCCATCAGTGAGTCGAGGGTCGTGGAGGCTTTCTTT

j_gene: TRBJ1-4
v_gene: TRBV6-6
abundance: .
d_gene: .
CDR3aa: CASRPGQLLTNEKLFF
CDR3nt: TGTGCCAGCAGACCAGGACAGCTTCTGACTAATGAAAAACTGTTTTTT

j_gene: TRBJ1-1
v_gene: TRBV28
abundance: .
d_gene: .
CDR3aa: CASTRSTLSFPTLTNTEAFF
CDR3nt: TGTGCCAGCACCCGATCAACCCTAAGTTTCCCTACCTTAACGAACACTGAAGCTTTCTTT

j_gene: TRBJ1-2
v_gene: TRBV14
abundance: once
d_gene: .
CDR3aa: CASSLMGAPDRGYTF
CDR3nt: TGTGCCAGCAGCCTAATGGGGGCGCCCGATAGAGGCTACACCTTC

j_gene: TRBJ1-1
v_gene: TRBV29-1
abundance: .
d_gene: .
CDR3aa: CSVGGGGEAFF
CDR3nt: TGCAGCGTTGGAGGCGGGGGTGAAGCTTTCTTT

j_gene: TRBJ2-7
v_gene: TRBV30
abundance: .
d_gene: TRBD1
CDR3aa: CAWSPDRGSYEQYF
CDR3nt: TGTGCCTGGAGCCCAGACAGGGGCTCCTACGAGCAGTACTTC

j_gene: TRBJ1-2
v_gene: TRBV6-5
abundance: .
d_gene: TRBD1
CDR3aa: CASSGQGDYGYTF
CDR3nt: TGTGCCAGCAGCGGACAGGGGGACTATGGCTACACCTTC

j_gene: TRBJ1-2
v_gene: TRBV7-9
abundance: .
d_gene: .
CDR3aa: CASSSHTGPNYGYTF
CDR3nt: TGTGCCAGCAGCTCACATACAGGACCGAACTATGGCTACACCTTC

j_gene: TRBJ2-5
v_gene: TRBV7-9
abundance: .
d_gene: .
CDR3aa: CASSVGPLNGETQYF
CDR3nt: TGTGCCAGCAGTGTTGGGCCCCTCAATGGGGAGACCCAGTACTTC

j_gene: TRBJ1-6
v_gene: TRBV19
abundance: .
d_gene: TRBD1
CDR3aa: CASKTGYSPLHF
CDR3nt: TGTGCCAGTAAGACAGGGTACTCACCCCTCCACTTT

j_gene: TRBJ2-7
v_gene: TRBV2
abundance: .
d_gene: .
CDR3aa: CASRPFGPYEQYF
CDR3nt: TGTGCCAGCAGACCTTTCGGTCCCTACGAGCAGTACTTC

j_gene: TRBJ1-5
v_gene: TRBV6-5
abundance: .
d_gene: .
CDR3aa: CASSVEYSNQPQHF
CDR3nt: TGTGCCAGCAGCGTTGAGTATAGCAATCAGCCCCAGCATTTT

j_gene: TRBJ1-4
v_gene: TRBV27
abundance: .
d_gene: .
CDR3aa: CASKLDRTNEKLFF
CDR3nt: TGTGCCAGCAAGCTGGACAGAACTAATGAAAAACTGTTTTTT

j_gene: TRBJ2-5
v_gene: TRBV19
abundance: .
d_gene: .
CDR3aa: CASSISYSQETQYF
CDR3nt: TGTGCCAGTAGTATAAGTTACAGCCAGGAGACCCAGTACTTC

j_gene: TRBJ2-7
v_gene: TRBV5-1
abundance: .
d_gene: TRBD1
CDR3aa: CASSSSPTGGIYEQYF
CDR3nt: TGCGCCAGCAGCTCCTCCCCGACAGGGGGGATCTACGAGCAGTACTTC

j_gene: TRBJ1-1
v_gene: TRBV5-1
abundance: .
d_gene: .
CDR3aa: CASSLEFPETNTEAFF
CDR3nt: TGCGCCAGCAGCTTGGAGTTTCCGGAGACGAACACTGAAGCTTTCTTT

j_gene: TRBJ2-7
v_gene: TRBV29-1
abundance: .
d_gene: .
CDR3aa: CSVEETLGRQYF
CDR3nt: TGCAGCGTTGAAGAAACCCTGGGGCGCCAGTACTTC